These 8 T cell receptor beta chains share one sample of origin, sequenced in a study of blood T cells in healthy people across ages. Together with a sample-barcoded 5' primer, a J-beta primer mix was included in a second PCR lasting about 7 to 12 cycles. MiXCR, applied by TCRdb to the 5' RACE reads, yields one record per CDR3 protein. The sample includes 1.5 million to 2 million distinct CDR3 sequences, 25% to 30% of them seen just once. Sequenced material: blood. Source of these receptors: a woman younger than 45 in good health.

This clonotype was observed a handful of times. J is TRBJ1-1 and V is TRBV28; possibly TRBD1 for D (5 bases). The germline V gene has CDR1 MDHEN and CDR2 SYDVKM. The length of the CDR3 is 14 residues. Trimming took 6 bases from V and 1 from J, leaving 12 bases between them. The CDR3 is CASRRPGENTEAFF. The CDR3 bases are TGTGCCAGCAGACGTCCGGGGGAGAACACTGAAGCTTTCTTT.

This clonotype was counted between two and nine times. The V and J genes are TRBV9 and TRBJ2-7; a possible D gene is TRBD2 (6 bases). CDR1 is SGDLS and CDR2 is YYNGEE in the germline V gene. The CDR3 runs to 16 residues. Trimming cost V 0 bases and J 6 bases, with 19 bases left between them. The CDR3 spells CASSVAGVAARSEQYF. CDR3 bases: TGTGCCAGCAGCGTAGCTGGAGTAGCGGCCCGGAGCGAGCAGTACTTC. The variable domain in full, completed from reference TRBV9 and TRBJ2-7, reads DSGVTQTPKHLITATGQRVTLRCSPRSGDLSVYWYQQSLDQGLQFLIQYYNGEERAKGNILERFSAQQFPDLHSELNLSSLELGDSALYFCASSVAGVAARSEQYFGPGTRLTVT.

This clonotype showed up just a few times. The rearrangement joins TRBV3-1 to TRBJ2-7; no clear D gene. Germline assignment: CDR1 LGHDT and CDR2 YNNKEL (reference sequence). This CDR3 has 13 amino acids. V was pared by 0 bases and J by 5 bases, with 8 bases between. CDR3 sequence: CASSQEGPDEQYF. DNA for the CDR3: TGTGCCAGCAGCCAAGAAGGTCCAGACGAGCAGTACTTC.

This clonotype was seen a few times. The J gene is TRBJ1-3, the V gene TRBV28; possible D gene TRBD1, 6 bases. There are 15 residues in the CDR3. Per the germline V gene, CDR1 is MDHEN and CDR2 is SYDVKM. The germline V and J ends were trimmed by 2 bases and 4 bases, with 12 bases remaining between them. DNA of the CDR3: TGTGCCAGCAGTTTAGCGGGGGCGCTCGGAAACACCATATATTTT. Protein: CASSLAGALGNTIYF.

This clonotype has just a few counts. The chain recombines TRBV7-2 with TRBJ2-6; D not resolved. Germline V gene lookup returns CDR1 SGHTA and CDR2 FQGNSA. The CDR3 runs to 17 residues. Trimming pared 4 bases from V and 0 bases from J, leaving 13 bases between. The CDR3 bases are TGTGCCAGCAGCTCCCCTGGACGGAACTCTGGGGCCAACGTCCTGACTTTC. Amino acids: CASSSPGRNSGANVLTF.

Turning to this clonotype: A much more abundant neighbour one base away suggests this may be a read error. This chain links TRBV5-1 with TRBJ2-3; 9 bases line up with TRBD2. V lost 3 bases and J lost 5; bases outside the gene matches: 10. Germline CDR1 and CDR2: SGHRS and YFSETQ. CDR3 length: 16 residues. CDR3 protein: CASSSRRGGDIDTQYF. For the CDR3, the DNA is TGCGCCAGCAGCTCCCGGCGGGGGGGCGACATAGATACGCAGTATTTT.

The V gene is TRBV20-1, the J gene TRBJ1-2; the D is unclear. V lost 1 base to trimming and J lost 4 bases, with 13 bases between them. Per germline, CDR1 DFQATT and CDR2 SNEGSKA (reference sequence). CDR3 length equals 14 residues. The CDR3 here is CSARALEKLYGYTF. In DNA, the CDR3 is TGCAGTGCTAGAGCCTTAGAAAAACTCTATGGCTACACCTTC.

This rearrangement joins TRBV12-3 or TRBV12-4 to TRBJ2-7; 9 bases map to TRBD2. The V and J ends lost 7 bases and 10 bases, in that order; junction bases with no gene match: 5. The CDR3 extends over 11 amino acids. The CDR3 DNA is TGTGCCAGCAAGGGACTAGCTCATCAGTACTTC. It codes for CASKGLAHQYF.